This paragraph covers one T cell receptor (beta chain) sequence. This sample stems from a study of blood T cell repertoires in COVID-19. Germline V lookup: CDR1 LGHDT, CDR2 YNNKEL (reference sequence). The J segment lost 2 bases and the V segment lost 0 bases, leaving 5 bases of the junction unmatched. The CDR3 has 16 residues. Repertoires were generated with immunoSEQ multiplex PCR, while TCRdb's copy carries only in-frame clones and drops some. The data contain about 370,000 clones, 80% to 90% of them seen just once; the ten biggest clones take up more than 0.8%. The sample taken for sequencing was PBMCs or T cells enriched from blood (not recorded which). The TCR sequence derives from a man between 18 and 35 years old who had recovered from COVID-19. The J gene is TRBJ2-7, the V gene TRBV3-1 (or the pseudogene TRBV3-2), with 9 bases matching TRBD2. The chain's CDR3 is CASSQEREREAYEQYF. The DNA for the CDR3 is TGTGCCAGCAGCCAAGAAAGAGAGCGGGAGGCCTACGAGCAGTACTTC.